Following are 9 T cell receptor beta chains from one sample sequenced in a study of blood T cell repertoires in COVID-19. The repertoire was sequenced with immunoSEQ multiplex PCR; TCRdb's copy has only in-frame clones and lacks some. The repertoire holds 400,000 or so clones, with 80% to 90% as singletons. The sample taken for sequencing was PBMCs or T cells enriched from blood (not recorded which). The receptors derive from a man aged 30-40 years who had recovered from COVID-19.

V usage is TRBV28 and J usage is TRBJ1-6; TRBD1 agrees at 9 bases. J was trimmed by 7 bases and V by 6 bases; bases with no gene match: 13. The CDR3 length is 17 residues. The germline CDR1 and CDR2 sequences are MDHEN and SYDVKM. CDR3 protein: CASSTGPTGGVNSPLHF. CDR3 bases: TGTGCCAGCAGCACGGGACCCACAGGGGGCGTGAATTCACCCCTCCACTTT.

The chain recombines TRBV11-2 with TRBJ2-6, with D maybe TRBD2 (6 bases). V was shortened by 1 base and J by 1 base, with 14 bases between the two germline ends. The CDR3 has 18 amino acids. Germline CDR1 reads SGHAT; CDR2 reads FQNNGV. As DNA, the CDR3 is TGTGCCAGCAGCTTAGGGAGGCTAGCGAGATCTGGGGCCAACGTCCTGACTTTC. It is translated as CASSLGRLARSGANVLTF. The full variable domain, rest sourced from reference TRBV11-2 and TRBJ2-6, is EAGVAQSPRYKIIEKRQSVAFWCNPISGHATLYWYQQILGQGPKLLIQFQNNGVVDDSQLPKDRFSAERLKGVDSTLKIQPAKLEDSAVYLCASSLGRLARSGANVLTFGAGSRLTVL.

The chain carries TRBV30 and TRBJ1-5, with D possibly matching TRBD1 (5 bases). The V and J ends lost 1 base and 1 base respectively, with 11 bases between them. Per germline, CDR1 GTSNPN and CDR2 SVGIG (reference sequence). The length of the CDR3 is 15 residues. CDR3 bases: TGTGCCTGGAGTGAGGAAGGGGCGAGCAATCAGCCCCAGCATTTT. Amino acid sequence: CAWSEEGASNQPQHF.

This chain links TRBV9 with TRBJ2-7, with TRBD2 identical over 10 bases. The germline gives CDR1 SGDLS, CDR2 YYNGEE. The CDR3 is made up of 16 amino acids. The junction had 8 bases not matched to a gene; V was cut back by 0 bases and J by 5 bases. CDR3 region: CASSVGVAGGQDEQYF. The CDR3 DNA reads TGTGCCAGCAGCGTAGGGGTAGCGGGAGGACAGGACGAGCAGTACTTC.

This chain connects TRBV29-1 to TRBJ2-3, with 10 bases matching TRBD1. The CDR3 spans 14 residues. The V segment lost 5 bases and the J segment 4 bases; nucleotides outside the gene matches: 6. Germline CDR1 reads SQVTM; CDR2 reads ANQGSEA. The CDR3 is CSVQSGTGADTQYF. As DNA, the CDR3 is TGCAGCGTTCAATCGGGGACAGGGGCAGATACGCAGTATTTT.

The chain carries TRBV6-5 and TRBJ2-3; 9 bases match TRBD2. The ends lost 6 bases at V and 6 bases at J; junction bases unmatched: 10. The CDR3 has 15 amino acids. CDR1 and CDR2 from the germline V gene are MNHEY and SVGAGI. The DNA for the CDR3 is TGTGCCAGCAGAAGAGCGGGAGGAGGGGGCGATACGCAGTATTTT. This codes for CASRRAGGGGDTQYF.

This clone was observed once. The CDR3: CASSWGQGYEQYF. The CDR3 bases are TGTGCCAGCAGTTGGGGACAGGGCTACGAGCAGTACTTC. The chain combines TRBV6-5 with TRBJ2-7, with 9 bases matching TRBD1. The CDR3 contains 13 residues. Germline loops: CDR1 MNHEY, CDR2 SVGAGI. V gave up 4 bases and J gave up 3 bases; unmatched junction bases: 1.

The CDR3 DNA reads as TGTGCCAGCAGTGGTTCCAGCGCGGGGCAGTACTTC. As protein: CASSGSSAGQYF. V is TRBV28 and J is TRBJ2-7; a possible D gene is TRBD2 (5 bases). The ends were cut back, 5 bases at V and 9 bases at J, with 14 bases in the middle. The CDR3 consists of 12 residues. Germline V gene sequence: CDR1 MDHEN, CDR2 SYDVKM.

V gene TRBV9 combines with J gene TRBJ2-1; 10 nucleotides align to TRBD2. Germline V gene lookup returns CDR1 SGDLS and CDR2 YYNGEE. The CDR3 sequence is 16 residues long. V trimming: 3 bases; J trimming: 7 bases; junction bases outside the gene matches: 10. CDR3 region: CASSGGGLALGNEQFF. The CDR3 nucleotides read TGTGCCAGCAGCGGAGGGGGACTAGCGTTGGGGAATGAGCAGTTCTTC.